This T cell receptor beta chain emerged from a study of TIL therapy for anti-PD-1-resistant metastatic lung cancer (TCRdb year 2021). Regarding the complete study: A median age of roughly 54 years (range about 38-85) and a median tumor PD-L1 proportion score of approximately 6% were recorded among enrolled patients. Most of the cohort had lung adenocarcinoma, including a handful of EGFR-mutant tumors and two ALK-rearranged tumors, and half of the patients were either current or former smokers. Across the cohort, whole-exome sequencing showed a median non-synonymous tumor mutation burden of roughly 1.5 mutations per megabase. T cell receptor beta sequencing of tumor and peripheral blood served to follow clonotypes across the tumor, the expanded TIL product, and serial blood samples.

In the paper's terms, the time point label means: pre-treatment sample, taken before nivolumab and TIL therapy. Excised metastases, mostly pleural nodules or supraclavicular lymph nodes, were used as baseline tumor samples and were taken from the same resection from which TIL were grown. Tumors were collected before any PD-1/PD-L1 blockade, after which patients were given nivolumab, and patients who progressed were given lymphodepletion, an infusion of expanded TIL and IL-2. A phase I trial run at two centers enrolled adults with stage 4 NSCLC between 2017 and early 2020. Samples were obtained from a single-arm, open-label phase I trial in which tumor-infiltrating lymphocyte therapy with nivolumab was evaluated in advanced non-small cell lung cancer. Parts of each resected tumor were snap-frozen in liquid nitrogen and kept at -80 degrees C. Using laser-capture macrodissection, tumor regions of interest were selected on H&E sections, then pulverized into roughly 15 mg aliquots and extracted using Qiagen Allprep kits.

TCR beta CDR3 regions were amplified from genomic DNA by bias-controlled multiplex PCR with the immunoSEQ v3 hsTCRB kit. TCR libraries were sequenced on an Illumina NextSeq 500 to approximately 1.8 million read pairs for survey level or about 5-6.5 million for deep level. Turning to the authors' computational methods: V, D and J genes were assigned, non-productive sequences were removed, and clonality was reported by immunoSEQ Analyzer software. To compare repertoires between infused TIL and blood, productive Simpson clonality was used along with the Morisita overlap index of productive TRB rearrangements. In its TCRdb copy, this immuneACCESS table keeps in-frame sequences only and misses some clones. Where compared with another copy, unresolved V genes explain less than half of these, and the others have no known cause. Clone size and V and J calls were adopted from that table, with D and trimming inferred from the DNA. In all, the sample holds 9,500 to 15,000 clones, and about three fifths of those were seen once. About 7.4% of the sample goes to the ten largest clones.

Looking up the germline V gene yields CDR1 SGDLS and CDR2 YYNGEE. The CDR3 covers 16 residues, taking in both the cysteine and the phenylalanine. Only the CDR3 part of the read is kept: 48 bases, read in frame from the first base. V drops 0 bases and J drops 8 bases, leaving 17 bases in between. Comment on this clone: The antigen this receptor binds is unknown. Per-base qualities were not stored, and no clone one base away is much larger.

Study-level results and caveats: Generalizability was limited because the cohort was highly selected, with more treatment-naive, never-smoker and oncogene-addicted patients included than is typical. High clonal turnover was observed in TIL culture, with many enriched product clones not detected in the baseline tumor, which suggested clonal contraction rather than faithful expansion. Higher clonality and lower diversity were observed in expanded TIL cultures than in baseline intratumoral T cells (median clonality around 5.7% vs 31%, p < 0.0001). The study protocol defined all tumor marker inferences as exploratory.

The sequencing here drew on tumor tissue, taken at baseline. The chain links TRBV9 with TRBJ1-4, with the D gene not clear enough to name. The receptor was isolated from a person aged 30 to 80 with non-small cell lung cancer. The CDR3 sequence is CASSVDTGNVGEKLFF. The sequenced DNA is TGTGCCAGCAGCGTAGATACCGGAAATGTAGGGGAAAAACTGTTTTTT. The variable domain in full, with residues beyond the CDR3 obtained from the reference TRBV9 and TRBJ1-4 genes, is DSGVTQTPKHLITATGQRVTLRCSPRSGDLSVYWYQQSLDQGLQFLIQYYNGEERAKGNILERFSAQQFPDLHSELNLSSLELGDSALYFCASSVDTGNVGEKLFFGSGTQLSVL.